A single sample gave rise to the 30 T cell receptor beta chains below, sequenced in a study of shared clonotypes between healthy human individuals. Profiled with immunoSEQ multiplex PCR; TCRdb holds only in-frame clones, not every one. Of about 2.3 million clones in the sample, over 90% are singletons; the top ten hold about 0.37%. Sequenced input: naive CD4+ T cells from PBMCs. Subset reported: CD45RA+ positively selected. The receptor source for this set is a man aged 18 to 29 in good health. Some clones in this sample may be carry-over from other donors' samples.

This chain connects TRBV5-1 to TRBJ1-4; D is unresolved. Germline CDR1 and CDR2: SGHRS and YFSETQ. Between the trimmed V and J ends, which lost 3 bases and 0 bases, there was a span of 9 bases. The CDR3 extends over 15 amino acids. Here the CDR3 reads CASSSSVATNEKLFF. The CDR3 DNA reads TGCGCCAGCAGCTCGTCGGTGGCAACTAATGAAAAACTGTTTTTT.

The V and J genes are TRBV18 and TRBJ2-3, with D tentatively TRBD2 (6 bases). V lost 2 bases and J lost 4, with 13 bases in between. Germline CDR1 and CDR2: KGHSH and LQKENI. This CDR3 comprises 15 residues. The CDR3 DNA sequence: TGTGCCAGCTCACCAGCGGGACGTGGGGCAGATACGCAGTATTTT. Translated: CASSPAGRGADTQYF.

The J gene is TRBJ2-3, the V gene TRBV29-1; no clear D gene. V lost 8 bases to trimming and J lost 5 bases, with 14 bases between them. Germline values: CDR1 SQVTM, CDR2 ANQGSEA. The CDR3 sequence is 12 residues long. In DNA, the CDR3 is TGCAGCCTGACGGAAGGCGGAGATACGCAGTATTTT. Protein product: CSLTEGGDTQYF.

The genes are TRBV6-5 and TRBJ1-2; possibly TRBD1 for D (5 bases). CDR1 and CDR2 from the germline V gene are MNHEY and SVGAGI. This CDR3 region has 15 residues. V lost 5 bases to trimming and J lost 4 bases, with 17 bases between them. This CDR3 is CASSPSGGVSYGYTF. DNA of the CDR3: TGTGCCAGCAGTCCCTCGGGGGGTGTCAGCTATGGCTACACCTTC.

The chain uses TRBV5-4 and TRBJ2-3, with 9 bases identical to TRBD2. This CDR3 is 15 amino acids long. V was clipped by 4 bases and J by 5 bases; unmatched bases: 8. Germline CDR1 reads SGHNT; CDR2 reads YYREEE (reference sequence). The DNA for the CDR3 is TGTGCCAGCAGCACGACTAGCGGAGAAAGAGATACGCAGTATTTT. This codes for CASSTTSGERDTQYF.

The chain recombines TRBV5-4 with TRBJ2-4; D not resolved. This CDR3 region has 16 residues. The germline V gene encodes CDR1 SGHNT and CDR2 YYREEE (reference sequence). V was clipped by 1 base and J by 0 bases, with 11 bases between them. DNA for the CDR3: TGTGCCAGCAGCTTGTACCCCACGCTAGCCAAAAACATTCAGTACTTC. The encoded protein is CASSLYPTLAKNIQYF.

V and J are TRBV13 and TRBJ1-1; D might be TRBD1 (5 bases). Germline V gene data show CDR1 as PRHDT and CDR2 as FYEKMQ (reference sequence). V dropped 2 bases and J dropped 5 bases, with 9 bases sitting between them. This CDR3 region has 13 residues. The CDR3 region has the DNA TGTGCCAGCAGCTTACGCGGGGGGACTGAAGCTTTCTTT. Amino acid sequence: CASSLRGGTEAFF.

The CDR3 is CASRGPSGNTIYF. The CDR3, as DNA: TGTGCCAGTCGGGGCCCCTCTGGAAACACCATATATTTT. The chain joins TRBV11-2 to TRBJ1-3; D might be TRBD1 (5 bases). Germline CDR1 and CDR2: SGHAT and FQNNGV. The V end was cut by 9 bases, the J end by 0 bases, with 9 bases between. The CDR3 totals 13 residues.

V is TRBV6-5 and J is TRBJ2-7, with D perhaps matching TRBD2 (5 bases). With 6 bases removed from V and 2 bases from J, the gap between germline ends came to 11 bases. The CDR3 is 13 residues long. The V gene's germline CDR1 is MNHEY and CDR2 SVGAGI. The CDR3 sequence: CASRSPGTYEQYF. For the CDR3, the DNA is TGTGCCAGCAGGTCCCCCGGGACCTACGAGCAGTACTTC.

This chain links TRBV28 with TRBJ2-7; perhaps TRBD2 as D (6 bases). This CDR3 is built from 12 residues. Germline V gene sequence: CDR1 MDHEN, CDR2 SYDVKM. CDR3 DNA sequence: TGTGCGACGGGACTGGACCGCTACGAGCAGTACTTC. Amino acids: CATGLDRYEQYF.

The chain joins TRBV5-1 to TRBJ2-7, with D tentatively TRBD2 (6 bases). From germline, CDR1 is SGHRS and CDR2 YFSETQ. V was trimmed by 2 bases and J by 3 bases, leaving 12 bases between them. The CDR3 is made up of 14 amino acids. The CDR3 DNA follows: TGCGCCAGCAGCTTCGCGGGGATGGTCTACGAGCAGTACTTC. This gives the protein CASSFAGMVYEQYF.

This sequence joins TRBV7-9 and TRBJ2-7; TRBD1 aligns across 11 bases. The CDR3 runs to 16 residues. Germline V lookup: CDR1 SEHNR, CDR2 FQNEAQ (reference sequence). With V trimmed by 4 bases and J by 2 bases, 7 bases remained unmatched. The CDR3 is CASSSRPGQGAYEQYF. As DNA, the CDR3 is TGTGCCAGCAGCTCCCGACCGGGACAGGGGGCCTACGAGCAGTACTTC.

V is TRBV7-6 and J is TRBJ2-1; D not resolved. Trimming pared 4 bases from V and 5 bases from J, leaving 15 bases between. The CDR3 has 15 residues. Germline CDR1 is SGHVS and CDR2 is FNYEAQ. CDR3 DNA sequence: TGTGCCAGCAGCTCCCAAGCAATGCGTGACAATGAGCAGTTCTTC. This encodes CASSSQAMRDNEQFF.

The table lists this clone with a few counts. The same CDR3 is also encoded by other DNA sequences in this sample. CDR3 DNA sequence: TGTGCCAGCTCACCAGGGGGCTACGAGCAGTACTTC. The encoded protein is CASSPGGYEQYF. V gene TRBV18 combines with J gene TRBJ2-7; D is perhaps TRBD1 or TRBD2 (5 bases each). Trimming shortened V by 2 bases and J by 3 bases, and 5 bases separated the two germline ends. CDR3 size: 12 residues. The germline V gene encodes CDR1 KGHSH and CDR2 LQKENI.

The chain has TRBV30 and TRBJ2-1; TRBD2 aligns across 11 bases. Germline V gene lookup returns CDR1 GTSNPN and CDR2 SVGIG (reference sequence). The CDR3 spans 17 residues. The J segment lost 0 bases and the V segment lost 3 bases, leaving 7 bases of the junction unmatched. The CDR3 DNA reads as TGTGCCTGGAGACGGACTAGCGGGTGGAGCTCCTACAATGAGCAGTTCTTC. It specifies CAWRRTSGWSSYNEQFF.

CDR3 DNA sequence: TGTGCCTGGCACAGGACGGGGAGAAGTGGCTACACCTTC. Encoded protein: CAWHRTGRSGYTF. This chain uses TRBV30 with TRBJ1-2; TRBD1 is a possible D gene (5 bases). Trimming left V 5 bases short and J 7 bases short, with 17 bases between. From germline, CDR1 is GTSNPN and CDR2 SVGIG (reference sequence). CDR3 length: 13 residues.

This clone was seen only a few times. This chain links TRBV7-2 with TRBJ2-7, with 10 bases matching TRBD1. The germline gives CDR1 SGHTA, CDR2 FQGNSA. This CDR3 has 14 residues. Trimming took 4 bases from V and 6 from J; bases not matched to a gene: 6. The DNA for the CDR3 is TGTGCCAGCAGCTACCGGGACAGGGGTGGCGAGCAGTACTTC. It specifies CASSYRDRGGEQYF. Based on the CDR3 plus reference TRBV7-2 and TRBJ2-7, the full variable domain is GAGVSQSPSNKVTEKGKDVELRCDPISGHTALYWYRQSLGQGLEFLIYFQGNSAPDKSGLPSDRFSAERTGGSVSTLTIQRTQQEDSAVYLCASSYRDRGGEQYFGPGTRLTVT.

With respect to this clone: Other DNA sequences of this sample code for an identical CDR3. The chain combines TRBV7-2 with TRBJ1-5, with unresolved D. The CDR3 consists of 14 residues. Germline lookup yields CDR1 SGHTA and CDR2 FQGNSA. V lost 3 bases, J lost 1 base, and 7 bases lay in between. The CDR3 region has the DNA TGTGCCAGCAGCTTGGGTAGGAGCAATCAGCCCCAGCATTTT. Its protein is CASSLGRSNQPQHF.

The chain is built from TRBV29-1 and TRBJ1-1; D is unclear. The CDR3 sequence is 10 residues long. The germline V gene has CDR1 SQVTM and CDR2 ANQGSEA. V lost 4 bases and J 8 bases, leaving 8 bases between the germline ends. CDR3 DNA: TGCAGCGTTGGACCCCCGGAAGCTTTCTTT. Translated, it gives CSVGPPEAFF.

The genes are TRBV28 and TRBJ2-7; D may correspond to TRBD1 or TRBD2 (6 bases each). The CDR3 totals 15 residues. The V and J ends lost 7 bases and 0 bases respectively, with 16 bases between them. Looked up from germline, CDR1 is MDHEN and CDR2 is SYDVKM. The CDR3 DNA follows: TGTGCCAGCACCTACTTACAGGGAGGCTCCTACGAGCAGTACTTC. Translation: CASTYLQGGSYEQYF. The variable domain in full, completed from reference TRBV28 and TRBJ2-7, reads DVKVTQSSRYLVKRTGEKVFLECVQDMDHENMFWYRQDPGLGLRLIYFSYDVKMKEKGDIPEGYSVSREKKERFSLILESASTNQTSMYLCASTYLQGGSYEQYFGPGTRLTVT.

This clone showed up just a few times. The chain recombines TRBV5-1 with TRBJ2-7; 13 bases align to TRBD2. The germline V gene has CDR1 SGHRS and CDR2 YFSETQ. V shed 6 bases, J shed 6 bases, and the junction held 12 bases outside the gene matches. The CDR3 contains 16 residues. The DNA of the CDR3 is TGCGCCAGCAACCAAGGGACTAGCGGGATTCATGGCGAGCAGTACTTC. It codes for CASNQGTSGIHGEQYF.

J is TRBJ1-1 and V is TRBV10-3, with TRBD1 as a possible D gene (6 bases). Trimming left V 10 bases short and J 4 bases short, with 16 bases between. The CDR3 extends over 13 amino acids. Germline CDR1 reads ENHRY; CDR2 reads SYGVKD. The CDR3 coding sequence is TGTGCCAGCTCGACAGGTTTGGGCACTGAAGCTTTCTTT. It translates to CASSTGLGTEAFF.

The CDR3 DNA is TGTGCCAGCAGCGCCCGACAGGGTTCAAGCGGGAAATACAATGAGCAGTTCTTC. It translates to CASSARQGSSGKYNEQFF. V is TRBV7-8 and J is TRBJ2-1, with D possibly called TRBD1 or TRBD2 (7 bases each). Per germline, CDR1 SGHVS and CDR2 FQNEAQ. V lost 5 bases to trimming and J lost 4 bases, with 24 bases between them. The CDR3 is 18 amino acids.

This chain connects TRBV5-1 to TRBJ1-1; D is undetermined. V lost 1 base and J lost 5, with 12 bases in between. Looked up from germline, CDR1 is SGHRS and CDR2 is YFSETQ. There are 14 residues in the CDR3. The CDR3, as DNA: TGCGCCAGCAGCTTGTTGCAGGTGCGAACTGAAGCTTTCTTT. Protein product: CASSLLQVRTEAFF.

This chain uses TRBV9 with TRBJ2-3, with 9 bases fitting TRBD2. Germline CDR1 and CDR2: SGDLS and YYNGEE. The V segment lost 2 bases and the J segment 0 bases; nucleotides outside the gene matches: 10. CDR3 length: 18 amino acids. The CDR3 coding sequence is TGTGCCAGCAGCGTGGAAAGCGGGGGGTCCACTAGCACAGATACGCAGTATTTT. This sequence encodes CASSVESGGSTSTDTQYF. The entire variable domain, with the rest obtained from reference TRBV9 and TRBJ2-3, is as follows: DSGVTQTPKHLITATGQRVTLRCSPRSGDLSVYWYQQSLDQGLQFLIQYYNGEERAKGNILERFSAQQFPDLHSELNLSSLELGDSALYFCASSVESGGSTSTDTQYFGPGTRLTVL.

The chain has TRBV18 and TRBJ1-1; 7 bases are shared with TRBD1. The trim removed 4 bases at V and 1 base at J, leaving 6 bases unmatched. The length of the CDR3 is 15 residues. Germline CDR1 KGHSH, CDR2 LQKENI. The CDR3 region has the DNA TGTGCCAGCTCACTAGGGGGCATCCGGAACACTGAAGCTTTCTTT. This sequence encodes CASSLGGIRNTEAFF.

The chain is built from TRBV30 and TRBJ1-1; D might be TRBD1 (5 bases). Germline loops: CDR1 GTSNPN, CDR2 SVGIG (reference sequence). The CDR3 has 12 amino acids. Trimming stripped 0 bases from V and 11 bases from J, with 13 bases between. CDR3 protein: CAWSVVGGVAFF. DNA of the CDR3: TGTGCCTGGAGTGTAGTGGGGGGAGTTGCTTTCTTT.

This chain uses TRBV5-1 with TRBJ2-7, with D perhaps matching TRBD1 (6 bases). V was shortened by 0 bases and J by 3 bases, with 16 bases between the two germline ends. Germline V gene sequence: CDR1 SGHRS, CDR2 YFSETQ. The CDR3 has 16 residues. CDR3 DNA sequence: TGCGCCAGCAGCTTGGGGCCCAGCCGGGACAACTACGAGCAGTACTTC. The encoded protein is CASSLGPSRDNYEQYF.

This chain links TRBV7-6 with TRBJ2-7; the D gene is possibly TRBD1 (6 bases). Germline assignment: CDR1 SGHVS and CDR2 FNYEAQ. The CDR3 sequence is 14 residues long. V lost 5 bases to trimming and J lost 3 bases, with 14 bases between them. The CDR3 reads CASSAGTQNYEQYF. DNA for the CDR3: TGTGCCAGCAGCGCCGGGACACAAAACTACGAGCAGTACTTC.

The chain couples TRBV6-6 to TRBJ2-2; either TRBD1 or TRBD2 may supply D (5 bases each). Trimming removed 5 bases at V and 3 bases at J, with 13 bases between. This CDR3 has 15 residues. The V gene's germline CDR1 is MNHNY and CDR2 SVGAGI (reference sequence). CDR3 coding DNA: TGTGCCAGCAGTACTGGGGTGGGGGACACCGGGGAGCTGTTTTTT. This gives the protein CASSTGVGDTGELFF.